This T cell receptor beta chain was recovered during a study of T cell responses to AZD1222 COVID-19 vaccine. This CDR3 has 14 amino acids. V lost 6 bases and J 4 bases, leaving 15 bases between the germline ends. The germline V gene has CDR1 SGHTA and CDR2 FQGNSA. As concerns this clone: The antigen is not known.

Whole-study results and caveats: The study found Spike-specific TCR breadth and depth rose after two AZD1222 doses. Nearly half of unique spike-specific TCRs reportedly avoided B.1.351 and B.1.1.7 mutated regions. Seropositive status at baseline applied to only a handful of AZD1222 recipients.

Sequencing was performed with immunoSEQ multiplex PCR; in TCRdb, only in-frame clones are kept and a portion is missing. The sample has about 130,000 clones; 84% are singletons. The sample was peripheral blood, taken on day 0 of AZD1222 vaccination. This TCR came from an adult in good health. The chain has TRBV7-2 and TRBJ1-1; D is possibly TRBD1 (6 bases). The CDR3 DNA follows: TGTGCCAGCAGTTTCTCAGGGGAGGGCACTGAAGCTTTCTTT. It yields the protein CASSFSGEGTEAFF.